Listed here is a single T cell receptor beta chain. The repertoire was sequenced with immunoSEQ multiplex PCR; TCRdb's copy has only in-frame clones and lacks some. The sample comprises about 120,000 clones, over 75% of which are singletons, and 1% to 1.4% rests with the top ten. This entry belongs to a study of control samples from healthy donors and cancer patients. This CDR3 spans 12 amino acids. V is TRBV21-1 and J is TRBJ1-1; TRBD1 reflects the table's D call only, with no check against the DNA. TRBV21-1 is a pseudogene. This receptor was taken from a woman in her fifties or sixties with colorectal cancer. The sequenced sample was PBMCs. The CDR3: CASSKASTEAFF. The CDR3 DNA follows: TGTGCCAGCAGCAAGGCTTCCACTGAAGCTTTCTTT.